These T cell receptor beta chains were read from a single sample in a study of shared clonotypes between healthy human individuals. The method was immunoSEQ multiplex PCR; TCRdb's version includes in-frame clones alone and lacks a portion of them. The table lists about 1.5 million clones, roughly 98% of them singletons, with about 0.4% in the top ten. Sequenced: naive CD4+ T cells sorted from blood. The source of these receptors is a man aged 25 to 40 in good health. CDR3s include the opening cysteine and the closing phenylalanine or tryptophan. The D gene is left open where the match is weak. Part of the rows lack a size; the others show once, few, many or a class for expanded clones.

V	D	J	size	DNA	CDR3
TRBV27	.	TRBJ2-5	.	TGTGCCAGCAGTTCCGTCGGGGAGACCCAGTACTTC	CASSSVGETQYF
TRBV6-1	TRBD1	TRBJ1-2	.	TGTGCCAGCAGGCCGGGACAGGGGTTCTATGGCTACACCTTC	CASRPGQGFYGYTF
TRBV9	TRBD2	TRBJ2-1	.	TGTGCCAGCAGCGTAGACCTCGCGGGAGGGATTGACAATGAGCAGTTCTTC	CASSVDLAGGIDNEQFF
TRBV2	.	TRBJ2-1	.	TGTGCCAGCAGCGGAAAAGGGGGAGCGCCGTACAATGAGCAGTTCTTC	CASSGKGGAPYNEQFF
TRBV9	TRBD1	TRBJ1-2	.	TGTGCCAGCAGCGCCCGGGACAGGGGCGACTATGGCTACACCTTC	CASSARDRGDYGYTF
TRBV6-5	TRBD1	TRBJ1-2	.	TGTGCCAGCAGTCAACGACAGGGTCGGAATGGCTACACCTTC	CASSQRQGRNGYTF
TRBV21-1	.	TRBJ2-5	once	TGTGCCAGCAGCAACGGAGGGAAAGAGACCCAGTACTTC	CASSNGGKETQYF
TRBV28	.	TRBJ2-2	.	TGTGCCAGCAGACCAGGGAGTCCGTCCGGGGAGCTGTTTTTT	CASRPGSPSGELFF
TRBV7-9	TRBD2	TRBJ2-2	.	TGTGCCAGCAGCCCCCCTAGGCTCCGCGGGGGCACCGGGGAGCTGTTTTTT	CASSPPRLRGGTGELFF
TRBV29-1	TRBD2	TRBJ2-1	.	TGCAGCGTTGGCTTAAGGACTAGCGGGAGAGTTAATGAGCAGTTCTTC	CSVGLRTSGRVNEQFF
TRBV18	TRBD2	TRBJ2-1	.	TGTGCCAGCTCACCAGGCAGCGGGAATAATGAGCAGTTCTTC	CASSPGSGNNEQFF
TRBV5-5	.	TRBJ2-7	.	TGTGCCAGCAGCTTGGTAATCTCCTACGAGCAGTACTTC	CASSLVISYEQYF
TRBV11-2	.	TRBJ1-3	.	TGTGCCAGCAGCTTAGTCTCAGGCAGGGCCGCTGGAAACACCATATATTTT	CASSLVSGRAAGNTIYF
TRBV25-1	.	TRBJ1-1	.	TGTGCCAGCAGCTCCTCCCCCCCCGACAAGAACACTGAAGCTTTCTTT	CASSSSPPDKNTEAFF
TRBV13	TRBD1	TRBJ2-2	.	TGTGCCAGCAGTCGACGGACAGGGGTCACCGGGGAGCTGTTTTTT	CASSRRTGVTGELFF
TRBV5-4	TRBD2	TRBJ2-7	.	TGTGCCAGCAGCCCCAGCGGGAGAAGCTACGAGCAGTACTTC	CASSPSGRSYEQYF
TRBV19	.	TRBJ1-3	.	TGTGCCAGTAACCGGGACACCAACTCTGGAAACACCATATATTTT	CASNRDTNSGNTIYF
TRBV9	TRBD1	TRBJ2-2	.	TGTGCCAGCAGCGTAAGGGACAGGGGGCTGGCCGGGGAGCTGTTTTTT	CASSVRDRGLAGELFF
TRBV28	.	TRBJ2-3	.	TGTGCCAGCAGTCCCCCCCGGAGTGCAGATACGCAGTATTTT	CASSPPRSADTQYF
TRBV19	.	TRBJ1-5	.	TGTGCCAGTAGTATTCGTGAGGATCAGCCCCAGCATTTT	CASSIREDQPQHF
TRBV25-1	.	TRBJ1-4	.	TGTGCCAGCAGTGTAACAGGGAGTGAAAAACTGTTTTTT	CASSVTGSEKLFF
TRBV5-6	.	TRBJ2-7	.	TGTGCCAGCAGCTACTACATAACGTTCTCCTACGAGCAGTACTTC	CASSYYITFSYEQYF
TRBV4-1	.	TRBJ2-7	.	TGCGCCAGCAGCCAAGTTTGGGCCGTCGACGAGCAGTACTTC	CASSQVWAVDEQYF
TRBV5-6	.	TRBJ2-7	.	TGTGCCAGCAGCTTGAGAGCAAGCTCCTACGAGCAGTACTTC	CASSLRASSYEQYF
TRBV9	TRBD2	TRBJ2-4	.	TGTGCCAGCAGCCCTAGCGGGACTACGGACATTCAGTACTTC	CASSPSGTTDIQYF
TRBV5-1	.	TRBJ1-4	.	TGCGCCAGCAGCTTGGTGCCGTTTAATGAAAAACTGTTTTTT	CASSLVPFNEKLFF
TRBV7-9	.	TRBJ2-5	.	TGTGCCAGCAGCTTTCTTATAGACCTGACGGAGACCCAGTACTTC	CASSFLIDLTETQYF
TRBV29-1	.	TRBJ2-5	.	TGCAGCTTCCGGGACCAAGAGACCCAGTACTTC	CSFRDQETQYF
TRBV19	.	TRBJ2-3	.	TGTGCCAGTAACCCAGGGGATTTTTCGACAGATACGCAGTATTTT	CASNPGDFSTDTQYF
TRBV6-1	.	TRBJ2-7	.	TGTGCCAGCAGTGAAGCGCCGGGACGGCTCTACGAGCAGTACTTC	CASSEAPGRLYEQYF
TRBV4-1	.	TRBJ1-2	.	TGCGCCAGCAGCCAAGAGGGGCGACAGGTTGATGGCTACACCTTC	CASSQEGRQVDGYTF
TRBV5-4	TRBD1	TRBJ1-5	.	TGTGCCAGCAGCTGGGGGACAGGGGAGAATCAGCCCCAGCATTTT	CASSWGTGENQPQHF
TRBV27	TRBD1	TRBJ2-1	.	TGTGCCAGCAGTTTATACAGGGGGTCCTACAATGAGCAGTTCTTC	CASSLYRGSYNEQFF
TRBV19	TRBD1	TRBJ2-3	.	TGTGCCAGTAGCCGGGACAGGGCAGCAGATACGCAGTATTTT	CASSRDRAADTQYF
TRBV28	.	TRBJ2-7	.	TGTGCCAGCAGTTTAAAGGCGCTTGGATTCGAGCAGTACTTC	CASSLKALGFEQYF
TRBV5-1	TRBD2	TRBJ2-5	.	TGCGCCAGCAGCTTGGGGACTAGCGGGGAAGAGACCCAGTACTTC	CASSLGTSGEETQYF
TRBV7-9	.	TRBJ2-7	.	TGTGCCAGCAGCTTCCTAATGGGGGGAGCCTACGAGCAGTACTTC	CASSFLMGGAYEQYF
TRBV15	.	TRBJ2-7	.	TGTGCCACCAGCAGAGGTATTCGCTACGAGCAGTACTTC	CATSRGIRYEQYF
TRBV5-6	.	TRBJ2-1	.	TGTGCCAGCAGCTTATCCCCGACAGTAGTGTTCGATGAGCAGTTCTTC	CASSLSPTVVFDEQFF
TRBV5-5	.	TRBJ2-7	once	TGTGCCAGCAGCTTCAGGGACACCTACGAGCAGTACTTC	CASSFRDTYEQYF
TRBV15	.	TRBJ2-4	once	TGTGCCACCAGCAGAGATTCAGGCAGTCTAGCCAAAAACATTCAGTACTTC	CATSRDSGSLAKNIQYF
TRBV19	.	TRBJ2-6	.	TGTGCCAGTACTGGGGGTCCTGGGGCCAACGTCCTGACTTTC	CASTGGPGANVLTF
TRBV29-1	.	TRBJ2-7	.	TGCAGCGCCTGGGGGAGGAGATCCAACTCCTACGAGCAGTACTTC	CSAWGRRSNSYEQYF
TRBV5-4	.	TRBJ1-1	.	TGTGCCAGCAGCCCAGGCGGGAACACTGAAGCTTTCTTT	CASSPGGNTEAFF
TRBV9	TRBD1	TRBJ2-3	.	TGTGCCAGCAGCGGAGGGCCCCGAACAGGGGGATATACGCAGTATTTT	CASSGGPRTGGYTQYF
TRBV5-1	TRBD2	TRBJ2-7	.	TGCGCCAGCTCATTAGGACTAGCGGGAGCAGATGTCGAGCAGTACTTC	CASSLGLAGADVEQYF
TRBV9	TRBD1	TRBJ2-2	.	TGTGCCAGCAGCGTAGCCCAGGGGGTCCCCACCGGGGAGCTGTTTTTT	CASSVAQGVPTGELFF
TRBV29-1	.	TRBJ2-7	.	TGCAGCGTGGCCCCAGGAGCCTACGAGCAGTACTTC	CSVAPGAYEQYF
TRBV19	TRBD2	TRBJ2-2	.	TGTGCCAGTATCTCGGATAGCGGGAGCGCCGGGGAGCTGTTTTTT	CASISDSGSAGELFF
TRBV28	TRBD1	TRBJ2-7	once	TGTGCCAGCAGGCCCGGGACAGTAACCTACGAGCAGTACTTC	CASRPGTVTYEQYF
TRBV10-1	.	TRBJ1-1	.	TGCGCCAGCAGTACGAAGTCAAACACTGAAGCTTTCTTT	CASSTKSNTEAFF